This TCR beta chain originates from a study of T cell responses to AZD1222 COVID-19 vaccine (dated by TCRdb to the early 2020s). For the study in its entirety: AZD1222 recipients given second doses at about 4 weeks or at about 12 weeks were pooled, since spike-specific TCR depth and breadth were not found to differ between the two schedules. A total of around 240 trial participants underwent TCR sequencing, of whom some 210 received two doses of AZD1222 and about 25 received two doses of the MenACWY control vaccine. Trial participants were enrolled by age into 18-55, 56-69 and 70-plus year subgroups, with roughly 150, 30 and 60 TCR-sequenced participants respectively.

General study outcomes and caveats: After two AZD1222 doses, both the breadth and the depth of spike-specific TCRs were significantly higher than at day 0 and than in MenACWY recipients. In the small 56-69-year group, the increase in depth fell short of significance, most likely because of low power. Most participants were white British and females outnumbered males, and the authors suggested that clonal diversity may have been underestimated. Epitopes outside the regions mutated in the B.1.351 and B.1.1.7 variants were reportedly recognized by nearly half of the unique spike-specific TCRs. Vaccine-associated CD4 TCRs spanned the whole spike protein, with dominant responses in regions 160-218 and 743-854. Because no day 14 peak-response samples were available, repertoires were characterized only after the peak T cell response. Conclusions about previously exposed vaccinees were limited because only a handful of AZD1222 recipients were SARS-CoV-2 seropositive at baseline.

Taken with the paper, the label for time point translates to: baseline before first vaccination. Vaccinee samples were obtained from the UK trials COV001 and COV002, which included a single-blind randomized controlled phase 2/3 trial of AZD1222 (ChAdOx1 nCoV-19) in healthy adults. For TCRbeta chain sequencing, PBMC samples from trial participants were taken at day 0 and at day 28 after the second dose. On this clone: The antigen this receptor binds is unknown. One base away there is no much larger clone; base qualities are not given.

The CDR3 regions of human TCRbeta chains were subjected to immunosequencing. The paper's processing steps were these. Repertoire TCRs were checked for matches against a reference library of SARS-CoV-2-specific TCRs that had been generated using the MIRA antigen-specificity platform. Breadth was defined as the fraction of unique TCRs that were SARS-CoV-2-associated. Depth was defined as the fraction of total T cells that were SARS-CoV-2-associated. Using the MIRA data, every spike-specific TCR was mapped to the spike region that the TCR reacted to and assigned to either a CD4 or a CD8 class. Log10-transformed breadth and depth values were compared by one-way ANOVA with Sidak's multiple comparisons tests. TCRdb took this table from immuneACCESS and kept in-frame rearrangements with V and J called. Such tables lack part of the clones; where checked against another copy, unresolved V genes explain under half of the gap, and the rest is unexplained. The V and J calls and clone size come from that table; D and trimming were worked out from the DNA. Across this sample there are some 86,000 clones, with 70% to 80% seen only once. In total, the top ten clones hold around a fifth of the sample.

The input for sequencing was peripheral blood, taken on day 0 of AZD1222 vaccination. The receptor's source is an adult in good health.

The CDR3 here reads CASSQTGLARSTDTQYF. The DNA sequence is TGCGCCAGCAGTCAAACCGGACTAGCGCGAAGCACAGATACGCAGTATTTT. The chain is encoded by TRBV4-1 joined to TRBJ2-3, with 9 middle bases fitting TRBD2. V ends up 6 bases short and J 0 bases short, with an unmatched junction base count of 10. The CDR3 contains 17 residues, cysteine and phenylalanine counted. Only the CDR3 part of the read is kept: 51 bases, read in frame from the first base. CDR1 and CDR2 are drawn from the germline V gene: MGHRA, YSYEKL.